This TCR beta chain was sequenced during a study of circulating and synovial CD4+ cells in juvenile arthritis. In the case of this clone: Antigen specificity is unknown.

The assay was immunoSEQ multiplex PCR, and TCRdb's table has in-frame clones only and misses some. The sample shows approximately 3,500 clones, about four fifths of them seen only once. General observations from the study: These blood cells shared more CDR3 sequences with synovium than bulk blood. Overlap with synovium rose as more T cells were sequenced.

Material for sequencing was CD4+ T cells from synovial fluid. This receptor was obtained from a human donor with juvenile idiopathic arthritis.

The CDR3 DNA sequence: TGTGCCAGCAGCCAAGATTTGGCCTCCTACGAGCAGTACTTC. Protein sequence: CASSQDLASYEQYF. The chain links TRBV14 to TRBJ2-7; D ambiguous. Germline CDR1 is SGHDN and CDR2 is FVKESK. The CDR3 extends over 14 amino acids. V lost 0 bases and J lost 0, with 6 bases in between.